A single sample is the source of the 16 T cell receptor beta chains below, sequenced in a study of response to subunit inactivated influenza vaccine. TCRdb re-analysed the RT-PCR reads in MiXCR, keeping a single row per CDR3 protein. This table has roughly 790,000 distinct CDR3 sequences, 21% appearing once. The starting material was PBMCs from blood, obtained less than 6 days after vaccination. All receptors derive from a man between 45 and 60 years old who received an inactivated influenza vaccine.

The chain links TRBV19 to TRBJ1-5; 9 bases agree with TRBD1. Germline-derived CDR1 and CDR2 are LNHDA and SQIVND (reference sequence). J gave up 7 bases and V 6 bases, and 10 bases lay outside the gene matches. This CDR3 is built from 15 residues. CDR3 protein: CASRLNRGLRQPQHF. In nucleotides, the CDR3 is TGTGCCAGTAGGTTGAACAGGGGGCTAAGGCAGCCCCAGCATTTT.

In its sample, this clonotype was seen a few times. The chain carries TRBV20-1 and TRBJ1-5; TRBD1 matches 9 bases. Germline V lookup: CDR1 DFQATT, CDR2 SNEGSKA (reference sequence). The junction had 17 bases not matched to a gene; V was cut back by 4 bases and J by 4 bases. The CDR3 spans 18 residues. The chain's CDR3 is CSATFPGTGPLMNQPQHF. The CDR3 DNA sequence: TGCAGTGCTACATTCCCCGGGACAGGGCCCTTGATGAATCAGCCCCAGCATTTT.

This clonotype was found a few times. The rearrangement uses TRBV6-2 or TRBV6-3 and TRBJ2-1, with 16 bases that match TRBD2. J was trimmed by 14 bases and V by 5 bases; bases with no gene match: 15. CDR1 is MNHEY and CDR2 is SVGEGT in the germline V gene. The CDR3 covers 17 residues. CDR3 sequence: CASSPFSGLAGGPSKFF. The CDR3 DNA follows: TGTGCCAGCAGTCCCTTCTCGGGACTAGCGGGAGGGCCTTCGAAGTTCTTC.

The sample holds a few counts of this clonotype. The gene calls are TRBV2 and TRBJ2-7; D is undetermined. Germline lookup yields CDR1 SNHLY and CDR2 FYNNEI. The ends were cut back, 4 bases at V and 0 bases at J, with 7 bases in the middle. The CDR3 sequence is 13 residues long. The chain's CDR3 is CASSGVNSYEQYF. Here the CDR3 DNA reads TGTGCCAGCAGTGGGGTGAACTCCTACGAGCAGTACTTC.

This clonotype was observed a few times. The CDR3 DNA reads as TGCGCCAGCAGCCAACGTCAGGTGGTTGGGGCCAACGTCCTGACTTTC. It encodes CASSQRQVVGANVLTF. V gene TRBV4-1 combines with J gene TRBJ2-6; no reliable D call. With 2 bases removed from V and 3 bases from J, the gap between germline ends came to 11 bases. Germline V gene data show CDR1 as MGHRA and CDR2 as YSYEKL. The CDR3 is 16 residues long.

Ten or more counts support this clonotype. This chain joins TRBV12-3 or TRBV12-4 and TRBJ2-5; 7 nucleotides match TRBD1. Trimming took 5 bases from V and 1 from J; bases not matched to a gene: 4. The CDR3 is made up of 14 amino acids. CDR3 residues: CASSPWDSQETQYF. CDR3 DNA: TGTGCCAGCAGTCCGTGGGACAGCCAAGAGACCCAGTACTTC.

This clonotype was detected only a few times. The DNA of the CDR3 is TGTGCCAGCAGTTACGGGCAGGGGGTAGACTACACCTTC. It specifies CASSYGQGVDYTF. V is TRBV6-5 and J is TRBJ1-2; 7 bases line up with TRBD1. V shed 2 bases, J shed 10 bases, and the junction held 7 bases outside the gene matches. CDR3 size: 13 residues. The germline V gene encodes CDR1 MNHEY and CDR2 SVGAGI.

Many counts were recorded for this clonotype. The J gene is TRBJ2-3, the V gene TRBV5-1; D possibly uses TRBD1 or TRBD2 (5 bases each). V gave up 5 bases and J gave up 3 bases, with 10 bases separating them. CDR3 length equals 13 residues. Per germline, CDR1 SGHRS and CDR2 YFSETQ. The CDR3 spells CASSRGATDTQYF. The DNA of the CDR3 is TGCGCCAGCAGTAGAGGGGCAACAGATACGCAGTATTTT.

This chain uses TRBV12-3 or TRBV12-4 with TRBJ2-2; 11 bases are shared with TRBD2. The J segment lost 4 bases and the V segment lost 7 bases, leaving 5 bases of the junction unmatched. The CDR3 loop spans 15 amino acids. The chain's CDR3 is CASNPGLAGTGELFF. DNA for the CDR3: TGTGCCAGCAACCCAGGACTAGCGGGCACCGGGGAGCTGTTTTTT.

The chain joins TRBV13 to TRBJ2-3, with TRBD2 as a possible D gene (5 bases). The CDR3 sequence is 17 residues long. V lost 8 bases and J 6 bases, leaving 27 bases between the germline ends. Germline V CDR1 and CDR2: PRHDT, FYEKMQ (reference sequence). CDR3 loop: CASVEERVAGPGDTQYF. The CDR3 DNA reads TGTGCCAGCGTGGAAGAGAGGGTCGCGGGCCCGGGGGATACGCAGTATTTT.

V usage is TRBV29-1 and J usage is TRBJ2-7, with 9 positions matching TRBD2. This CDR3 has 15 residues. V lost 1 base to trimming and J lost 7 bases; unmatched junction nucleotides: 11. From germline, CDR1 is SQVTM and CDR2 ANQGSEA. In DNA, the CDR3 is TGCAGCGTTGAAGGCCGGGTAGCGGGAGCCCCGGAGCAGTACTTC. This gives the protein CSVEGRVAGAPEQYF.

The chain links TRBV27 to TRBJ2-7; weak D call: TRBD2 (5 bases). CDR1 is MNHEY and CDR2 is SMNVEV in the germline V gene (reference sequence). Trimming stripped 1 base from V and 0 bases from J, with 7 bases between. The CDR3 has 14 residues. The CDR3 DNA is TGTGCCAGCAGTTTATTCGGGGACTCCTACGAGCAGTACTTC. Amino acids: CASSLFGDSYEQYF.

DNA for the CDR3: TGTGCCAGCTCACCACCGACTGACGACCGGATTAGCTTCTACGAGCAGTACTTC. It encodes CASSPPTDDRISFYEQYF. The chain links TRBV18 to TRBJ2-7; D remains ambiguous. Germline assignment: CDR1 KGHSH and CDR2 LQKENI. Trimming stripped 0 bases from V and 3 bases from J, with 21 bases between. CDR3 size: 18 residues.

The table lists this clonotype with a few counts. This chain connects TRBV11-2 to TRBJ2-2; the D gene is possibly TRBD2 (5 bases). The CDR3 length is 13 residues. V was cut by 5 bases and J by 4 bases, with 8 bases left in between. Germline CDR1 reads SGHAT; CDR2 reads FQNNGV. CDR3 sequence (DNA): TGTGCCAGCAGCCCGGACTTCACCGGGGAGCTGTTTTTT. Amino acid sequence: CASSPDFTGELFF.

About this clonotype: One junction end disagrees with the germline gene, perhaps due to a read error. The rearrangement uses TRBV12-3 or TRBV12-4 and TRBJ2-1, with 10 bases matching TRBD2. The CDR3 is 16 amino acids. The DNA for the CDR3 is TGTGCCAGCAGTCTAGCGGGGGCTTTCTCCTACAATGAGCAGTTCTTC. Amino acid sequence: CASSLAGAFSYNEQFF.

There are many counts of this clonotype. The chain employs TRBV12-3 or TRBV12-4 and TRBJ2-1; 10 bases agree with TRBD2. Unmatched junction bases numbered 8, after V lost 5 bases and J lost 7 bases. This CDR3 has 15 residues. Here the CDR3 reads CASSHPGLAKNEQFF. The CDR3 DNA follows: TGTGCCAGCAGTCATCCGGGACTAGCGAAAAATGAGCAGTTCTTC.